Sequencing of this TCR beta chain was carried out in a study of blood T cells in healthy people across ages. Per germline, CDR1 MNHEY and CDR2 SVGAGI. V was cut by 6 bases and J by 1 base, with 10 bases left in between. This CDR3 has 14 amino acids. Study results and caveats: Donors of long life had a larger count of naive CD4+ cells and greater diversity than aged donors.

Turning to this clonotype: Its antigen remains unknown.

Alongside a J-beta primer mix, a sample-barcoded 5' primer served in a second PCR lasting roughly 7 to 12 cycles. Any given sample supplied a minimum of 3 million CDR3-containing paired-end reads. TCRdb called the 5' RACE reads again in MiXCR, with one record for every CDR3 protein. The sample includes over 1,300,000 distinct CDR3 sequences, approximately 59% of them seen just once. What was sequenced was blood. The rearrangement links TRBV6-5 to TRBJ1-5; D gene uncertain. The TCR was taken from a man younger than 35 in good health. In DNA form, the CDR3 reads TGTGCCAGCAGAGAGCCGGGGAGCAATCAGCCCCAGCATTTT. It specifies CASREPGSNQPQHF.